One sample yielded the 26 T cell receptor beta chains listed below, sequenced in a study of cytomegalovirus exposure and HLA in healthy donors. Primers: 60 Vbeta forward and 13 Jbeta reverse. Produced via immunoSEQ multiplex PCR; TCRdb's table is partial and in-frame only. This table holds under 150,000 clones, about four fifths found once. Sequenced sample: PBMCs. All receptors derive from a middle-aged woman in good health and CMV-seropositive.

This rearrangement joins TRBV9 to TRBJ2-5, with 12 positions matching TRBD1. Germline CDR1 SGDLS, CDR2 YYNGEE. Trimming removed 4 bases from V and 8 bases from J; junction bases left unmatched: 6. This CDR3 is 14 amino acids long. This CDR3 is CASSLGQGAKTQYF. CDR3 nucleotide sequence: TGTGCCAGCAGCCTGGGACAGGGGGCGAAAACCCAGTACTTC. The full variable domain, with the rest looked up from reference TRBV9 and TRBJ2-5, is DSGVTQTPKHLITATGQRVTLRCSPRSGDLSVYWYQQSLDQGLQFLIQYYNGEERAKGNILERFSAQQFPDLHSELNLSSLELGDSALYFCASSLGQGAKTQYFGPGTRLLVL.

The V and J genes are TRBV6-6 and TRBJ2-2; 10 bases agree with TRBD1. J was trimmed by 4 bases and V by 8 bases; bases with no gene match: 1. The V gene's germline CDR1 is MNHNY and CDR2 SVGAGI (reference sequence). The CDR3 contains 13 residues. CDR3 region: CASRTGGTGELFF. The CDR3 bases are TGTGCCAGCCGGACAGGGGGCACCGGGGAGCTGTTTTTT.

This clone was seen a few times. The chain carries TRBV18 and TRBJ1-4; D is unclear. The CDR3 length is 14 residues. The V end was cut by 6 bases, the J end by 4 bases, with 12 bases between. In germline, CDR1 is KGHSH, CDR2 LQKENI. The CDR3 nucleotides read TGTGCCAGCTCCTCGGGAGCGAATAATGAAAAACTGTTTTTT. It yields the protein CASSSGANNEKLFF.

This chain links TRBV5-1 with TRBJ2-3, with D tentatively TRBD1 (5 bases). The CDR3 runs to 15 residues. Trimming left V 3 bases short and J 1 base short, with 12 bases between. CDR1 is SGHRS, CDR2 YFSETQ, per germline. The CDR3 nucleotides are TGCGCCAGCAGCTCCGGACAATTCGGCACAGATACGCAGTATTTT. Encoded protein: CASSSGQFGTDTQYF.

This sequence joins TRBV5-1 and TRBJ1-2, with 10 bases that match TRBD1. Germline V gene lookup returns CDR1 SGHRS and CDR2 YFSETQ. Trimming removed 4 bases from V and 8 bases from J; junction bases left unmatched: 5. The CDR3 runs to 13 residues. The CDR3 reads CASSEGQGHGYTF. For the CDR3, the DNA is TGCGCCAGCAGCGAGGGACAGGGGCACGGCTACACCTTC.

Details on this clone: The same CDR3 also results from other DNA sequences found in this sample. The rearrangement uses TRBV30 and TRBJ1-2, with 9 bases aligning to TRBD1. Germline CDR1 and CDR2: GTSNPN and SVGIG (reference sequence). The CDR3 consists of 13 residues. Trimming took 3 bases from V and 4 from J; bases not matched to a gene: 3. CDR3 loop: CAWSRDRAYGYTF. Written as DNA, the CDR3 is TGTGCCTGGAGCAGGGACAGGGCCTATGGCTACACCTTC.

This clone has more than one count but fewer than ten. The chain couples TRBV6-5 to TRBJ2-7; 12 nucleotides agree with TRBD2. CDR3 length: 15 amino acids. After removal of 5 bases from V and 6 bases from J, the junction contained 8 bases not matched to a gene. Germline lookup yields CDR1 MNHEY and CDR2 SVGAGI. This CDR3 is CASSPGTSGQIEQYF. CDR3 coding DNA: TGTGCCAGCAGTCCGGGGACTAGCGGGCAAATCGAGCAGTACTTC.

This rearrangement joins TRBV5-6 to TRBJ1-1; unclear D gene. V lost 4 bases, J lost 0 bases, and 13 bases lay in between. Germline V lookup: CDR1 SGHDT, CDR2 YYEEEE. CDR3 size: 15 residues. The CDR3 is CASSAGYYLNTEAFF. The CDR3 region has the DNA TGTGCCAGCAGCGCGGGCTACTACCTGAACACTGAAGCTTTCTTT.

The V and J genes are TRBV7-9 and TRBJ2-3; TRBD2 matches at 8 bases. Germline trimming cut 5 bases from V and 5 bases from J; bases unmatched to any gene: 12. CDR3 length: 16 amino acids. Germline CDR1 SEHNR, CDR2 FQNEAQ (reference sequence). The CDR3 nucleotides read TGTGCCAGCAGCCGAATGGGACTAGTGGGGCGAGATACGCAGTATTTT. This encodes CASSRMGLVGRDTQYF.

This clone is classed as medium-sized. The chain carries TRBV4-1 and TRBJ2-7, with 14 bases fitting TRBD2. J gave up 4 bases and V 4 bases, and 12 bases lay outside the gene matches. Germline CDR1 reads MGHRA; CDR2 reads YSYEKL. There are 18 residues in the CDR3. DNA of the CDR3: TGCGCCAGCAGCCTTGCCGGGGGACTAGCGGGAGATCTGTACGAGCAGTACTTC. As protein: CASSLAGGLAGDLYEQYF.

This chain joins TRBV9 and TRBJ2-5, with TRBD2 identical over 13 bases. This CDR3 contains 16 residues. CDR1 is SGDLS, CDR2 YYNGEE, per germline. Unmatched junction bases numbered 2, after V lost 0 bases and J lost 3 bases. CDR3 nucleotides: TGTGCCAGCAGCGTAGCTACTAGCGGGAGGGAAGAGACCCAGTACTTC. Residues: CASSVATSGREETQYF.

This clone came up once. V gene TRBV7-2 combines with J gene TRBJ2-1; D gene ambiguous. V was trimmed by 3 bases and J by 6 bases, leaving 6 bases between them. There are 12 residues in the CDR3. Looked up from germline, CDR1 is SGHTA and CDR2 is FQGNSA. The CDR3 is CASSFGPNEQFF. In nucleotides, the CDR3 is TGTGCCAGCAGCTTTGGGCCCAATGAGCAGTTCTTC.

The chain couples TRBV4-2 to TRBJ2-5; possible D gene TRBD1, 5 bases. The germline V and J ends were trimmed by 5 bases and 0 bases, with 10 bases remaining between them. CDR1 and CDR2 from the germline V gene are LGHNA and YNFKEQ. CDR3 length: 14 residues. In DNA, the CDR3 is TGTGCCAGCAGCTTCCGACAGTACCAAGAGACCCAGTACTTC. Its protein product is CASSFRQYQETQYF.

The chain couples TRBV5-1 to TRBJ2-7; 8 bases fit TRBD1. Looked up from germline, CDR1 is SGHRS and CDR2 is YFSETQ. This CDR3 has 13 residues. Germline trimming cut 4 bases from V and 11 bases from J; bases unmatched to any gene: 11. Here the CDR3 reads CASSTAVAGQEYF. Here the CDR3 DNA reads TGCGCCAGCAGCACGGCCGTGGCGGGACAGGAGTACTTC.

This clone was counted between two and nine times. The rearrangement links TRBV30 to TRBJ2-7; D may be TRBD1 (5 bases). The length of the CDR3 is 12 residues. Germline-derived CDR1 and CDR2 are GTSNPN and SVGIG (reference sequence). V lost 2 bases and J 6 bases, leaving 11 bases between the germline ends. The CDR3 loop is CAWSSGFGEQYF. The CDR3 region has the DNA TGTGCCTGGAGTTCAGGGTTTGGCGAGCAGTACTTC.

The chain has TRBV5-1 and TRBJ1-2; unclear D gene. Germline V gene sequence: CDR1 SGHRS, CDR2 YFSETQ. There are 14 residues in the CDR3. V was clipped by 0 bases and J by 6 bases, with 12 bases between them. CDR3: CASSLGSRKDGYTF. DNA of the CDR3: TGCGCCAGCAGCTTGGGTTCCAGGAAGGATGGCTACACCTTC.

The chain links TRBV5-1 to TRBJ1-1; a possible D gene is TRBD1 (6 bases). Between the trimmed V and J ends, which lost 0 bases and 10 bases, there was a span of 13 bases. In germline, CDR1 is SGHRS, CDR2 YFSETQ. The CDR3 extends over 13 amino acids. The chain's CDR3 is CASSLGQEPGAFF. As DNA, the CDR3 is TGCGCCAGCAGCTTGGGACAGGAACCTGGAGCTTTCTTT.

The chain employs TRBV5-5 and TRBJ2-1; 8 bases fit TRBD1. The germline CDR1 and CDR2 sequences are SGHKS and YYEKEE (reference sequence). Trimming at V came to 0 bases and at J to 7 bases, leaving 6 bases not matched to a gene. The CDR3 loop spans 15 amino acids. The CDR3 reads CASSLDQGAWNEQFF. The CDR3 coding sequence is TGTGCCAGCAGCTTGGATCAGGGGGCGTGGAATGAGCAGTTCTTC.

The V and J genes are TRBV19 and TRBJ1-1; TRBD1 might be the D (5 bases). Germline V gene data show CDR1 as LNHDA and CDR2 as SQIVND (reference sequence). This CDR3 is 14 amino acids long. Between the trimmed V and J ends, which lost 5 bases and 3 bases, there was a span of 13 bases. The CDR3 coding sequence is TGTGCCAGTAGTTACAGGTCAGTTGACACTGAAGCTTTCTTT. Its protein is CASSYRSVDTEAFF.

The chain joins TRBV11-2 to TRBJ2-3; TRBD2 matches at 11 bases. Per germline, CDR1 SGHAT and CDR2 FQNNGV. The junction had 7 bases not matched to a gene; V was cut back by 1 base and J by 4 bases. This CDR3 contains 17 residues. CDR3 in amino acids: CASSLVLAGAAADTQYF. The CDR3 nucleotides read TGTGCCAGCAGCTTAGTACTAGCGGGAGCGGCCGCAGATACGCAGTATTTT.

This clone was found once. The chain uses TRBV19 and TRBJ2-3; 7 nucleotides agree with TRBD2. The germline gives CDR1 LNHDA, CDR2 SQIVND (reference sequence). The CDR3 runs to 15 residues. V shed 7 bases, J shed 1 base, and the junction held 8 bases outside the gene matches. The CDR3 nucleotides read TGTGCCAGTACCCTCGGACTAGGACGCACAGATACGCAGTATTTT. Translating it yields CASTLGLGRTDTQYF.

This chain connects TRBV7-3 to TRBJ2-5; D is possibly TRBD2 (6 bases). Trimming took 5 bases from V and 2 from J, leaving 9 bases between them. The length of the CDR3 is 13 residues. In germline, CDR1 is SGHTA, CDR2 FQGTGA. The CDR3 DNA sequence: TGTGCCAGCAGCCTGGGACTGCAAGAGACCCAGTACTTC. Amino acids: CASSLGLQETQYF.

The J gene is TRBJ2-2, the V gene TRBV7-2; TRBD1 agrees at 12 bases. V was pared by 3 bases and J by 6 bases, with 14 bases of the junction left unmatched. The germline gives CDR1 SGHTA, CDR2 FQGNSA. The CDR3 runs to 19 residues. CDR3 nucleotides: TGTGCCAGCAGCTTGGGACCGGGACAGGGGGCCACTATGGCCGGGGAGCTGTTTTTT. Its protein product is CASSLGPGQGATMAGELFF.

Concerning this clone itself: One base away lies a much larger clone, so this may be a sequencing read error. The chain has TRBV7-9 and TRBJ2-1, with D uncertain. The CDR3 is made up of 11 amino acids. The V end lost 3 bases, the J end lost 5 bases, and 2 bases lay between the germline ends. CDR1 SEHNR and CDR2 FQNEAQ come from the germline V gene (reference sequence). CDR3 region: CASSFNNEQFF. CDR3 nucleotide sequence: TGTGCCAGCAGCTTTAACAATGAGCAGTTCTTC.

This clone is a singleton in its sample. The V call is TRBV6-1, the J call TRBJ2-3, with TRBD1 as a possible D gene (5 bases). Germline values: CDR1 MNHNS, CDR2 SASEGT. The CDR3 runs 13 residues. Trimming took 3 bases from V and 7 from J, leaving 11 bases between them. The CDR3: CASSEWGMNTQYF. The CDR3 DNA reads TGTGCCAGCAGTGAGTGGGGCATGAATACGCAGTATTTT.

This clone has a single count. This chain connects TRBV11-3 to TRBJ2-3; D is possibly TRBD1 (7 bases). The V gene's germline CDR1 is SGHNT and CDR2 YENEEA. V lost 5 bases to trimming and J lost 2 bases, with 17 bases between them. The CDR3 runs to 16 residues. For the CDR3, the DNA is TGTGCCAGCAGCCCAGGGGGGACCAGGTACACAGATACGCAGTATTTT. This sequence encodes CASSPGGTRYTDTQYF.